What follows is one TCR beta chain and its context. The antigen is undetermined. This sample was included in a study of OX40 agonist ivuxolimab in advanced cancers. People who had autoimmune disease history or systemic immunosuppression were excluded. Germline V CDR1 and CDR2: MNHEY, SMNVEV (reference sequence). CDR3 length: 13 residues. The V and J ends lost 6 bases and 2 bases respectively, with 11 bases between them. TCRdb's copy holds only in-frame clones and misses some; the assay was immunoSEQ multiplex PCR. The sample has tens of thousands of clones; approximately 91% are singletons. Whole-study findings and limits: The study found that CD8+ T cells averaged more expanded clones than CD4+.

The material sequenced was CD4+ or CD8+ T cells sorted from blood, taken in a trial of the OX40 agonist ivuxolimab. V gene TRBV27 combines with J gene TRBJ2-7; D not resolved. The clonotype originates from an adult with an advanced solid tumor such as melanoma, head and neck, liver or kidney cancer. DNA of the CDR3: TGTGCCAGCAGCTATAAGGGCCCCTACGAGCAGTACTTC. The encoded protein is CASSYKGPYEQYF.